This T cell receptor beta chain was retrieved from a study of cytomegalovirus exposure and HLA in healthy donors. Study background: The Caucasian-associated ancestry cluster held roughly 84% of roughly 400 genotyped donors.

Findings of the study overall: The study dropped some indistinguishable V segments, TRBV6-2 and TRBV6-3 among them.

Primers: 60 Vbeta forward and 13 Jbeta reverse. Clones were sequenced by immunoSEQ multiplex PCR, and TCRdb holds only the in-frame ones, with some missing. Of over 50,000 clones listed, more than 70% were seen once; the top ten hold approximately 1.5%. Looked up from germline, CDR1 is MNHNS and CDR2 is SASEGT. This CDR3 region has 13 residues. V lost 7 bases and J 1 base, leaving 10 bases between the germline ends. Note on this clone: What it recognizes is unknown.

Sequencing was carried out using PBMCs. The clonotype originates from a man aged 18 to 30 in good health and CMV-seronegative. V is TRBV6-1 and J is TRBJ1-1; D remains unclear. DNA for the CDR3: TGTGCCAGCATGGAGGAGGAGAACACTGAAGCTTTCTTT. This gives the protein CASMEEENTEAFF.